The 9 T cell receptor beta chains reported below all come from one sample, sequenced in a study of blood T cell repertoires in COVID-19. TCRdb's table, derived via immunoSEQ multiplex PCR, lists solely in-frame clones and lacks some. The repertoire has 110,000 or so clones, 70% to 80% of them found once; the top ten carry about 2.5%. Sequenced sample: peripheral blood. The receptors derive from a man aged 45-60 years with acute or convalescent COVID-19.

J is TRBJ2-7 and V is TRBV5-1; TRBD1 agrees at 8 bases. The germline gives CDR1 SGHRS, CDR2 YFSETQ. The CDR3 consists of 15 residues. With 4 bases clipped from V and 0 bases from J, the junction kept 6 bases outside the gene matches. CDR3 DNA sequence: TGCGCCAGCAGCCCCGGGACAGGCCTCTCCTACGAGCAGTACTTC. Protein: CASSPGTGLSYEQYF.

The V gene is TRBV12-3 or TRBV12-4, the J gene TRBJ1-2; D ambiguous. The CDR3 totals 13 residues. V gave up 2 bases and J gave up 8 bases, with 12 bases separating them. The CDR3 DNA sequence: TGTGCCAGCAGTTTAAGAGGGAGGTTCGGCTACACCTTC. Translated, it gives CASSLRGRFGYTF.

V gene TRBV28 combines with J gene TRBJ1-4; tentative D call: TRBD1 (5 bases). Trimming pared 5 bases from V and 7 bases from J, leaving 14 bases between. CDR1 is MDHEN, CDR2 SYDVKM, per germline. CDR3 size: 14 residues. The chain's CDR3 is CASSTRRGGEKLFF. CDR3 DNA: TGTGCCAGCAGTACGAGGAGGGGTGGTGAAAAACTGTTTTTT.

The V gene is TRBV24-1, the J gene TRBJ1-1, with D possibly TRBD1 on 6 matching bases. This CDR3 region has 10 residues. The V and J ends lost 9 bases and 10 bases respectively, with 11 bases between them. Germline CDR1 is KGHDR and CDR2 is SFDVKD. The CDR3 here is CATEQGRAFF. CDR3 DNA sequence: TGTGCCACCGAGCAGGGGAGAGCTTTCTTT.

The V and J genes are TRBV2 and TRBJ2-6; 11 nucleotides agree with TRBD1. This CDR3 is built from 17 residues. Unmatched junction bases numbered 7, after V lost 5 bases and J lost 4 bases. Germline V CDR1 and CDR2: SNHLY, FYNNEI. The CDR3 sequence is CASSTGTGGGGANVLTF. The CDR3 nucleotides are TGTGCCAGCAGTACCGGGACAGGGGGTGGAGGGGCCAACGTCCTGACTTTC.

The chain recombines TRBV11-3 with TRBJ1-1; weak D call: TRBD1 (5 bases). Per germline, CDR1 SGHNT and CDR2 YENEEA. The V gene lost 6 bases and the J gene lost 3 bases, with 11 bases spanning the gap. CDR3 size: 13 residues. CDR3 loop: CASSLGRDTEAFF. The CDR3 DNA reads TGTGCCAGCAGTTTGGGCAGGGACACTGAAGCTTTCTTT.

CDR3 sequence: CASSQTDSYEQYF. CDR3 bases: TGTGCCAGCAGCCAAACTGATTCCTACGAGCAGTACTTC. This sequence joins TRBV7-6 and TRBJ2-7; no definite D call. The CDR3 has 13 residues. V lost 5 bases and J lost 1, with 9 bases in between. CDR1 and CDR2 (germline): SGHVS, FNYEAQ.

The chain links TRBV5-1 to TRBJ2-7; D might be TRBD1 (5 bases). V lost 4 bases to trimming and J lost 10 bases, with 15 bases between them. Germline V gives CDR1 SGHRS, CDR2 YFSETQ. There are 12 residues in the CDR3. This chain's CDR3 is CASSPQENVQYF. The DNA for the CDR3 is TGCGCCAGCAGCCCACAGGAGAACGTACAGTACTTC.

The genes are TRBV19 and TRBJ2-3, with a possible D match to TRBD2 (5 bases). Deletions cut 3 bases from V and 3 bases from J, with 10 bases between. CDR3 length: 14 residues. Germline CDR1 LNHDA, CDR2 SQIVND (reference sequence). The CDR3, as DNA: TGTGCCAGTAGTATCACCGGGGATACAGATACGCAGTATTTT. Its translation is CASSITGDTDTQYF.